This is a list of T cell receptor beta chains from one sample in a study of blood T cell repertoires in COVID-19. Data came from immunoSEQ multiplex PCR; TCRdb stores just in-frame clones and leaves some out. The table has roughly 480,000 clones, roughly nine tenths seen once. The sequenced sample was peripheral blood. These TCRs come from a man younger than 30 with COVID-19, enrolled during active disease. CDR3s include the opening cysteine and the closing phenylalanine or tryptophan. A D gene is named only where the DNA matches it firmly. The size field is filled for only some rows; it gives once, few, many or a size class.

>TRBJ2-3|NA|NA|TRBV19|14
CASSRGGTTDTQYF
TGTGCCAGTAGTAGGGGGGGCACCACAGATACGCAGTATTTT
>TRBJ1-4|NA|TRBD1|TRBV9|13
CASSADRGLELFF
TGTGCCAGCAGCGCGGACAGGGGTCTAGAACTGTTTTTT
>TRBJ2-7|NA|NA|TRBV15|15
CATSRDSASRYEQYF
TGTGCCACCAGCAGAGATAGCGCTAGTAGGTACGAGCAGTACTTC
>TRBJ2-1|once|TRBD2|TRBV5-6|14
CASSLGIAGSEQFF
TGTGCCAGCAGCTTGGGAATAGCGGGATCTGAGCAGTTCTTC
>TRBJ2-7|NA|TRBD2|TRBV2|15
CASSEPASGDLEQYF
TGTGCCAGCAGTGAACCAGCTAGCGGGGATCTCGAGCAGTACTTC
>TRBJ2-7|NA|NA|TRBV27|13
CASSLGQTYEQYF
TGTGCCAGCAGTTTAGGACAGACCTACGAGCAGTACTTC
>TRBJ2-1|NA|TRBD2|TRBV7-9|16
CASSPRAGVNYNEQFF
TGTGCCAGCAGCCCAAGAGCGGGGGTTAACTACAATGAGCAGTTCTTC
>TRBJ2-1|NA|TRBD2|TRBV7-9|14
CASNRGVLAGGVFF
TGTGCCAGCAACCGAGGGGTACTAGCGGGAGGGGTGTTCTTC
>TRBJ2-3|NA|NA|TRBV25-1|16
CASSENRGSLTDTQYF
TGTGCCAGCAGTGAAAACCGGGGATCTTTAACAGATACGCAGTATTTT
>TRBJ2-7|NA|TRBD2|TRBV5-4|14
CASSLERGGDEQYF
TGTGCCAGCAGCTTGGAGCGGGGGGGGGACGAGCAGTACTTC
>TRBJ2-2|few|TRBD2|TRBV11-2|15
CASSHLAGEAGELFF
TGTGCCAGCAGCCACCTAGCGGGAGAGGCCGGGGAGCTGTTTTTT
>TRBJ1-5|NA|TRBD1|TRBV3-1/TRBV3-2|17
CASSQGRTGGVVKPQHF
TGTGCCAGCAGCCAAGGGAGGACAGGGGGCGTTGTGAAGCCCCAGCATTTT
>TRBJ1-1|once|NA|TRBV5-1|14
CASSLAPSGTEAFF
TGCGCCAGCAGCTTGGCTCCTTCGGGCACTGAAGCTTTCTTT
>TRBJ1-1|NA|NA|TRBV5-1|15
CASSYQQGAGTEAFF
TGCGCCAGCAGCTACCAACAGGGCGCCGGCACTGAAGCTTTCTTT
>TRBJ2-7|NA|NA|TRBV29-1|13
CSGSQGGGDEQYF
TGCAGCGGATCACAGGGTGGCGGCGACGAGCAGTACTTC
>TRBJ2-2|NA|NA|TRBV9|18
CASSLGAGTTANTGELFF
TGTGCCAGCAGCCTGGGGGCAGGTACTACCGCGAACACCGGGGAGCTGTTTTTT
>TRBJ2-5|NA|NA|TRBV7-9|13
CASSLAGVETQYF
TGTGCCAGCAGCTTAGCGGGAGTAGAGACCCAGTACTTC
>TRBJ1-2|NA|NA|TRBV6-5|12
CASSYPGGGYTF
TGTGCCAGCAGTTACCCGGGTGGGGGCTACACCTTC
>TRBJ2-1|NA|TRBD2|TRBV19|16
CASSNPLGLARNEQFF
TGTGCCAGTAGTAACCCACTGGGACTAGCGCGAAATGAGCAGTTCTTC
>TRBJ1-2|NA|TRBD1|TRBV2|16
CASIGTGEYPNYGYTF
TGTGCCAGCATCGGGACAGGGGAATATCCTAACTATGGCTACACCTTC
>TRBJ2-7|NA|TRBD2|TRBV27|15
CASSTLAGGLWEQYF
TGTGCCAGCAGTACTCTAGCGGGAGGTCTGTGGGAGCAGTACTTC
>TRBJ2-7|NA|NA|TRBV7-8|18
CASSLGGQVAGVGNEQYF
TGTGCCAGCAGCTTAGGAGGCCAGGTGGCGGGTGTAGGGAACGAGCAGTACTTC
>TRBJ2-5|NA|TRBD1|TRBV19|15
CASTPLGQGKETQYF
TGTGCCAGTACCCCTTTGGGACAGGGAAAAGAGACCCAGTACTTC
>TRBJ2-3|NA|TRBD2|TRBV11-2|16
CASSFLLAGGTDTQYF
TGTGCCAGCAGCTTCCTACTAGCGGGAGGGACAGATACGCAGTATTTT
>TRBJ1-5|NA|NA|TRBV28|11
CASSSGQPQHF
TGTGCCAGCAGTTCGGGACAGCCCCAGCATTTT
>TRBJ1-3|NA|TRBD1|TRBV7-8|18
CASSSTGTGGRRGNTIYF
TGTGCCAGCAGCTCAACAGGGACAGGGGGAAGAAGAGGAAACACCATATATTTT
>TRBJ1-5|once|TRBD1|TRBV19|15
CASSRRDSRNQPQHF
TGTGCCAGTAGTAGAAGGGACAGCCGCAATCAGCCCCAGCATTTT
>TRBJ2-1|NA|NA|TRBV6-6|15
CASASAGSSNNEQFF
TGTGCCAGCGCATCGGCGGGGAGTTCGAACAATGAGCAGTTCTTC
>TRBJ1-2|NA|NA|TRBV18|15
CASSPGQMINYGYTF
TGTGCCAGCTCACCAGGCCAGATGATAAACTATGGCTACACCTTC
>TRBJ2-7|NA|TRBD1|TRBV5-1|15
CASSFPTGGPLEQYF
TGCGCCAGCAGCTTCCCGACAGGGGGCCCTCTCGAGCAGTACTTC
>TRBJ2-1|NA|NA|TRBV5-1|17
CASSLGWGAEGYNEQFF
TGCGCCAGCAGCCTTGGTTGGGGAGCGGAAGGTTACAATGAGCAGTTCTTC
>TRBJ2-3|NA|TRBD2|TRBV5-1|16
CASSLGTSRTTDTQYF
TGCGCCAGCAGCTTGGGGACTAGCCGTACGACAGATACGCAGTATTTT
>TRBJ1-5|NA|NA|TRBV28|12
CASSPRHTPQHF
TGTGCCAGCAGTCCTCGACACACGCCCCAGCATTTT
>TRBJ2-7|NA|TRBD2|TRBV5-1|12
CASMGGSYEQYF
TGCGCCAGCATGGGCGGGAGCTACGAGCAGTACTTC
>TRBJ2-2|NA|TRBD2|TRBV25-1|17
CASSVLAGGLRTGELFF
TGTGCCAGCAGTGTCTTAGCGGGGGGGCTCCGGACCGGGGAGCTGTTTTTT
>TRBJ2-2|NA|NA|TRBV10-3|15
CAISAGGRDTGELFF
TGTGCCATCAGTGCCGGGGGACGGGACACCGGGGAGCTGTTTTTT
>TRBJ2-1|NA|NA|TRBV7-9|15
CASSAMGLQDNEQFF
TGTGCCAGCAGCGCCATGGGACTGCAGGACAATGAGCAGTTCTTC
>TRBJ2-3|NA|NA|TRBV7-2|14
CASSGMGPTDTQYF
TGTGCCAGCAGCGGAATGGGGCCCACAGATACGCAGTATTTT
>TRBJ2-7|NA|NA|TRBV10-2|13
CASSFPGGLEQYF
TGCGCCAGCAGTTTTCCAGGGGGGCTAGAGCAGTACTTC
>TRBJ2-5|NA|TRBD1|TRBV25-1|14
CASGIQGYQETQYF
TGTGCCAGCGGGATACAGGGGTACCAAGAGACCCAGTACTTC
>TRBJ2-6|NA|TRBD1|TRBV2|19
CASSARTGGLHSGANVLTF
TGTGCCAGCAGTGCACGCACAGGGGGCCTTCACTCTGGGGCCAACGTCCTGACTTTC